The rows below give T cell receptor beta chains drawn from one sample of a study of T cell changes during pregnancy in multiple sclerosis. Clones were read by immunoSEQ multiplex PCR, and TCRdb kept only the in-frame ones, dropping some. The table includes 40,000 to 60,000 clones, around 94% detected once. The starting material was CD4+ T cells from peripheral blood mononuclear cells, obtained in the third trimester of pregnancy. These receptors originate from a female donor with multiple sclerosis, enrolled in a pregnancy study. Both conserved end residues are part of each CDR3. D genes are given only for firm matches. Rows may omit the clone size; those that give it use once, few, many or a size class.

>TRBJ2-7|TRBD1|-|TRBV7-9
TGTGCCAGCAGCAGCGGCGACAGGGGGCTTGCCGAGCAGTACTTC
CASSSGDRGLAEQYF
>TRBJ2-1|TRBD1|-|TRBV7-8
TGTGCCAGCAGCCGACTCCTCCGGGACAGCGACTACAATGAGCAGTTCTTC
CASSRLLRDSDYNEQFF
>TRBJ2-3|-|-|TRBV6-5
TGTGCCAGCAGTTACGCGGATACGCAGTATTTT
CASSYADTQYF
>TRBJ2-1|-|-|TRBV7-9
TGTGCCAGCAGCTTCCCTCTGCCGCGGGGAACCAGTATGGTTGATGAGCAGTTCTTC
CASSFPLPRGTSMVDEQFF
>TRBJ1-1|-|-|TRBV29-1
TGCACCGCCGCAGGCCTTAGGAACACTGAAGCTTTCTTT
CTAAGLRNTEAFF
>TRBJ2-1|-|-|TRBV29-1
TGCAGCGGCGGCAGAGACGGCAATGAGCAGTTCTTC
CSGGRDGNEQFF
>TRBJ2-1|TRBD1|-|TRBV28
TGTGCCAGCAGTTTTGGGACAGGGGGCGCTATCTACAATGAGCAGTTCTTC
CASSFGTGGAIYNEQFF
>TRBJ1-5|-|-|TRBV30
TGTGCCTGGAGTGCGGGTATCGATCAGCCCCAGCATTTT
CAWSAGIDQPQHF
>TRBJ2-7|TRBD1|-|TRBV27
TGTGCCAGCAGTTTGGTGGGACAGAAGACCTACGAGCAGTACTTC
CASSLVGQKTYEQYF
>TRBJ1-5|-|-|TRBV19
TGTGCCAGTAGTATTTTCAGGCAGCCCCAGCATTTT
CASSIFRQPQHF
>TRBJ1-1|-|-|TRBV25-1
TGTGCCAGCATAACTCGGACGGGGAGGGGTGAAACTGAAGCTTTCTTT
CASITRTGRGETEAFF
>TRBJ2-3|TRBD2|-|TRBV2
TGTGCCAGCAGTGAAGCAAACAAACTAGCGGGAGTGGTAGATACGCAGTATTTT
CASSEANKLAGVVDTQYF
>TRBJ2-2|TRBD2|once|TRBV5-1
TGCGCCAGCAGCCTGCAAACTAGCGGGAGCCCGAGTTTTGGCGGGGAGCTGTTTTTT
CASSLQTSGSPSFGGELFF
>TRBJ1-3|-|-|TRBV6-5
TGTGCCAGCAGTTACCGGGACATGGGGGACACCATATATTTT
CASSYRDMGDTIYF
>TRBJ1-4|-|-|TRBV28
TGTGCCAGCAGTCGGGATGAAAAACTGTTTTTT
CASSRDEKLFF
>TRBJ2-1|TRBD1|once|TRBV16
TGTGCCAGCAGCCGTGAGATTCCGAGGACAGGGGTCTACAATGAGCAGTTCTTC
CASSREIPRTGVYNEQFF
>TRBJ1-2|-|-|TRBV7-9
TGTGCCAGCAGAAGACACGAGCACTATGGCTACACCTTC
CASRRHEHYGYTF
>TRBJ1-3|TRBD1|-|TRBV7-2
TGTGCCAGCAGCTTGAAAGTAAAAGGACAGGACCAATCTGGAAACACCATATATTTT
CASSLKVKGQDQSGNTIYF
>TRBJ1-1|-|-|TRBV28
TGTGCCAGCAGTATCTTCAGGGGAAGGACTGAAGCTTTCTTT
CASSIFRGRTEAFF
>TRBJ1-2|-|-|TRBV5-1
TGCGCCAGCAGCTTGGCGGGGGGCGACTATGGCTACACCTTC
CASSLAGGDYGYTF
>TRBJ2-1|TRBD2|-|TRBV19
TGTGCCAGTAGTATGCCCCGGAAGGGACCTGGGACTAGCGGGAGTGAGCAGTTCTTC
CASSMPRKGPGTSGSEQFF
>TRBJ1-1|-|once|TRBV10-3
TGTGCCATCAGTGGGGGCAAGGCCGTGAATGATGAAGCTTTCTTT
CAISGGKAVNDEAFF
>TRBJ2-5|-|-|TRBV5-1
TGCGCCAGCAGCTTGGGTGGAGGGGGCTCTGAGACCCAGTACTTC
CASSLGGGGSETQYF
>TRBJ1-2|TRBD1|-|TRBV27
TGTGCCAGCAGTTTATTTTCCCTGGGACAGGGGCAGGGTCAGTATGGCTACACCTTC
CASSLFSLGQGQGQYGYTF
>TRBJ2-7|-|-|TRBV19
TGTGCCAGTAGGGGGCCCGTCTACGAGCAGTACTTC
CASRGPVYEQYF
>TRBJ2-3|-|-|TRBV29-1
TGCAGCGTTGAAGGGGTGGGAGGCGTCACAGATACGCAGTATTTT
CSVEGVGGVTDTQYF
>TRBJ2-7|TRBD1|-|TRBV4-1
TGCGCCAGCAGCCAATATCTTCGGACAGGGACGAACGAGCAGTACTTC
CASSQYLRTGTNEQYF
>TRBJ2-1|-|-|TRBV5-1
TGCGCCAGCAGCTTGCCCCCGGGGGATGAGCAGTTCTTC
CASSLPPGDEQFF
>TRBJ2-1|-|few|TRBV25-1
TGTGCTGCCCGGGGGATCTACAATGAGCAGTTCTTC
CAARGIYNEQFF
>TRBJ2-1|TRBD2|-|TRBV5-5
TGTGCCAGCAGCTTAGAGGGGACTAGCTCCTACAATGAGCAGTTCTTC
CASSLEGTSSYNEQFF
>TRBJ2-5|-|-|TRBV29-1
TGCAGCGTTGGAACTGAGACCCAGTACTTC
CSVGTETQYF
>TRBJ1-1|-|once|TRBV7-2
TGTGCCAGCAGCTACCGAAGGGGGACATTTGAAGCTTTCTTT
CASSYRRGTFEAFF
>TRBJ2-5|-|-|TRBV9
TGTGCCAGCAGCGTCCGGGGCCAAGAGACCCAGTACTTC
CASSVRGQETQYF
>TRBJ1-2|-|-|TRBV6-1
TGTGCCAGCAGTGGTCAGGGACTTAGCATCCGTGGCTACACCTTC
CASSGQGLSIRGYTF
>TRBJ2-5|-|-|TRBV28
TGTGCCAGCAGTCGACTAGGTCAAGAGACCCAGTACTTC
CASSRLGQETQYF
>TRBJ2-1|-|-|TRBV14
TGTGCCAGCAGCCCCGGGAGAGGGGGCCCCACCTACAATGAGCAGTTCTTC
CASSPGRGGPTYNEQFF
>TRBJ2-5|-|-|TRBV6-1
TGTGCCAGCAGTGAACCGACAGTAGTCCAGTACTTC
CASSEPTVVQYF
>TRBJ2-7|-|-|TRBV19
TGTGCCAGTAGTCGCGACAGCTACGAGCAGTACTTC
CASSRDSYEQYF
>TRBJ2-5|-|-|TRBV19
TGTGCCAGTAGTAAGGGAGGCATACAAGAGACCCAGTACTTC
CASSKGGIQETQYF
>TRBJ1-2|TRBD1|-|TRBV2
TGTGCCAGCAGGGGGACAGATGGGGCTTATGGCTACACCTTC
CASRGTDGAYGYTF
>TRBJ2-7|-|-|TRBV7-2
TGTGCCAGCAGCTTAGCGGTTCAGGTCTCCTACGAGCAGTACTTC
CASSLAVQVSYEQYF